What follows is one T cell receptor (beta chain) and its context. What it binds is unknown. TCRdb re-analysed the 5' RACE reads in MiXCR, keeping a single row per CDR3 protein. The sample lists about 420,000 distinct CDR3 sequences, approximately 20% occurring once. The data were obtained in a study of CD8 T cells in ankylosing spondylitis. Findings of the study overall: Earlier reports found some motif variants in synovial fluid and blood in reactive arthritis. According to the report, clones linked to the disease were significantly enriched in matched synovial fluid samples taken from ankylosing spondylitis patients. One TCR beta motif, made up of fewer than 10 highly homologous variants, appeared characteristic of ankylosing spondylitis blood.

CDR3 length: 13 residues. V trimming: 3 bases; J trimming: 5 bases; junction bases outside the gene matches: 3. CDR1 is SSHAT, CDR2 FNYEAQ, per germline (reference sequence). The origin of this receptor is a male donor with ankylosing spondylitis. The V call is TRBV7-7, the J call TRBJ2-5; 7 nucleotides match TRBD2. Sequences were obtained from blood, either unsorted or a sorted T cell fraction (not recorded which). The CDR3 nucleotides read TGTGCCAGCAGCTTTCAGGGAGGGGAGACCCAGTACTTC. Its translation: CASSFQGGETQYF.